These 26 T cell receptor beta chains were all obtained from the same sample, sequenced in a study of identical twins. From the 5' RACE reads, TCRdb called clonotypes with MiXCR, one entry per CDR3 protein. The sample lists about 220,000 distinct CDR3 sequences; 7.5% were seen once. The same specimen was also included in a second study, on yellow fever vaccine responses in identical twins.

The sample comprised memory (CD45RO+) T cells sorted from blood. All receptors derive from a woman aged 18-29 years in good health.

The sample holds many counts of this clonotype. This chain connects TRBV6-5 to TRBJ1-3; 7 bases map to TRBD1. J gave up 8 bases and V 0 bases, and 7 bases lay outside the gene matches. The germline V gene encodes CDR1 MNHEY and CDR2 SVGAGI. The CDR3 is made up of 15 amino acids. CDR3 DNA sequence: TGTGCCAGCAGTTACTCGATATACAGGGGAGACACCATATATTTT. This translates into CASSYSIYRGDTIYF.

This clonotype appeared a few times. Mismatch with germline at one junction end may stem from a read error. This chain connects TRBV7-9 to TRBJ2-7; 11 bases agree with TRBD2. The CDR3 is 13 residues long. Germline CDR1 reads SEHNR; CDR2 reads FQNEAQ (reference sequence). In nucleotides, the CDR3 is TGTGCCAGCAGCATAGCGGGAGGGCCGGAGCAGTACTTC. Its protein product is CASSIAGGPEQYF.

The chain joins TRBV6-1 to TRBJ2-1; 7 nucleotides align to TRBD2. V lost 5 bases and J lost 9; bases outside the gene matches: 16. CDR3 length equals 16 residues. From germline, CDR1 is MNHNS and CDR2 SASEGT. The CDR3: CASSRRLEAGLIEQFF. The CDR3 DNA reads TGTGCCAGCAGTCGCCGGTTAGAAGCGGGATTGATTGAGCAGTTCTTC.

This clonotype was detected a few times. This sequence joins TRBV30 and TRBJ2-3, with 11 nucleotides matching TRBD2. The CDR3 covers 15 residues. V trimming: 0 bases; J trimming: 6 bases; junction bases outside the gene matches: 5. Germline CDR1 GTSNPN, CDR2 SVGIG (reference sequence). The CDR3 protein is CAWSVPWTSGDTQYF. The CDR3 bases are TGTGCCTGGAGTGTACCTTGGACTAGCGGGGATACGCAGTATTTT.

This clonotype was seen a handful of times. The chain recombines TRBV5-1 with TRBJ2-3; D unclear. V dropped 5 bases and J dropped 0 bases, with 10 bases sitting between them. Germline V gene sequence: CDR1 SGHRS, CDR2 YFSETQ. This CDR3 comprises 14 residues. In nucleotides, the CDR3 is TGCGCCAGCAGATCTGACCCGAGCACAGATACGCAGTATTTT. Encoded protein: CASRSDPSTDTQYF.

This chain connects TRBV9 to TRBJ2-7; D call uncertain. Per germline, CDR1 SGDLS and CDR2 YYNGEE. CDR3 length: 14 residues. Trimming pared 0 bases from V and 2 bases from J, leaving 9 bases between. The CDR3 DNA sequence: TGTGCCAGCAGCGTAGCCAACGACCCCTACGAGCAGTACTTC. It encodes CASSVANDPYEQYF.

The J gene is TRBJ1-1, the V gene TRBV6-1, with a tentative D call TRBD1 (5 bases). The CDR3 is 15 amino acids. Trimming took 5 bases from V and 0 from J, leaving 13 bases between them. CDR1 MNHNS and CDR2 SASEGT come from the germline V gene. The CDR3 protein is CASSRGRNLNTEAFF. In nucleotides, the CDR3 is TGTGCCAGCAGTCGGGGACGGAATTTGAACACTGAAGCTTTCTTT.

In this sample, this clonotype turned up many times. The chain employs TRBV3-1 and TRBJ2-5; 12 positions match TRBD2. This CDR3 spans 17 amino acids. The germline CDR1 and CDR2 sequences are LGHDT and YNNKEL (reference sequence). Unmatched junction bases numbered 10, after V lost 2 bases and J lost 6 bases. CDR3 sequence (DNA): TGTGCCAGCAGCCAAACCCTAGCGGGGGGGCCATTTCAGACCCAGTACTTC. This codes for CASSQTLAGGPFQTQYF.

In its sample, this clonotype was seen a few times. This chain links TRBV28 with TRBJ2-2; 10 positions agree with TRBD2. The CDR3 is 14 residues long. V lost 2 bases to trimming and J lost 6 bases; unmatched junction nucleotides: 0. CDR1 is MDHEN and CDR2 is SYDVKM in the germline V gene. CDR3 amino acids: CASSLLAGAGELFF. Written as DNA, the CDR3 is TGTGCCAGCAGTTTACTAGCGGGAGCCGGGGAGCTGTTTTTT.

There are many counts of this clonotype. This rearrangement joins TRBV7-6 to TRBJ2-5; D is uncertain. Germline V gives CDR1 SGHVS, CDR2 FNYEAQ. V lost 2 bases and J 4 bases, leaving 8 bases between the germline ends. The CDR3 loop spans 13 amino acids. CDR3 in amino acids: CASSLMGSETQYF. The CDR3 region has the DNA TGTGCCAGCAGCTTAATGGGTTCAGAGACCCAGTACTTC.

This chain joins TRBV3-1 and TRBJ1-2, with TRBD1 as a possible D gene (6 bases). This CDR3 comprises 13 residues. With 2 bases removed from V and 8 bases from J, the gap between germline ends came to 12 bases. The germline gives CDR1 LGHDT, CDR2 YNNKEL (reference sequence). CDR3 bases: TGTGCCAGCAGCCAAAGACAGGACAACGGCTACACCTTC. This sequence encodes CASSQRQDNGYTF.

This clonotype was recorded at least ten times. The rearrangement joins TRBV29-1 to TRBJ2-3; TRBD1 matches 9 bases. The germline gives CDR1 SQVTM, CDR2 ANQGSEA. The CDR3 runs to 12 residues. The CDR3 region is CTGGTGTDTQYF. CDR3 nucleotide sequence: TGCACCGGGGGGACAGGGACAGATACGCAGTATTTT.

This chain joins TRBV24-1 and TRBJ1-5; no reliable D call. CDR3 length: 13 amino acids. Trimming took 3 bases from V and 3 from J, leaving 5 bases between them. The germline gives CDR1 KGHDR, CDR2 SFDVKD. The CDR3 reads CATSDIHNQPQHF. The CDR3 bases are TGTGCCACCAGTGATATACACAATCAGCCCCAGCATTTT.

The chain uses TRBV24-1 and TRBJ1-3; D remains unclear. The CDR3 runs 13 residues. Germline CDR1 is KGHDR and CDR2 is SFDVKD. V gave up 3 bases and J gave up 1 base, with 3 bases separating them. CDR3 nucleotides: TGTGCCACCAGTGATCAATCTGGAAACACCATATATTTT. Translated: CATSDQSGNTIYF.

Ten or more counts support this clonotype. V is TRBV20-1 and J is TRBJ1-5; tentatively, D is TRBD1 (6 bases). This CDR3 contains 13 residues. From germline, CDR1 is DFQATT and CDR2 SNEGSKA (reference sequence). V lost 6 bases to trimming and J lost 6 bases, with 15 bases between them. The CDR3 sequence is CSAGGKQGQPQHF. The CDR3 coding sequence is TGCAGTGCCGGAGGGAAACAGGGTCAGCCCCAGCATTTT.

This clonotype appeared once. J is TRBJ2-7 and V is TRBV4-3, with TRBD1 as a possible D gene (5 bases). V lost 1 base and J 5 bases, leaving 12 bases between the germline ends. The V gene's germline CDR1 is LGHNA and CDR2 YSLEER. The CDR3 spans 14 residues. The CDR3 region is CASSQGQGADEQYF. CDR3 coding DNA: TGCGCCAGCAGCCAAGGTCAGGGTGCCGACGAGCAGTACTTC.

V usage is TRBV15 and J usage is TRBJ2-7; 10 nucleotides agree with TRBD1. CDR3 size: 16 residues. The germline V gene has CDR1 LNHNV and CDR2 YYDKDF (reference sequence). With V trimmed by 0 bases and J by 6 bases, 8 bases remained unmatched. The CDR3: CATSRDPSGTGAEQYF. The CDR3 DNA reads TGTGCCACCAGCAGAGACCCGAGCGGGACAGGGGCCGAGCAGTACTTC.

As for this clonotype: At one end, the junction sequence differs from germline, possibly due to a read error. This chain joins TRBV20-1 and TRBJ2-5, with TRBD2 matching over 15 bases. This CDR3 contains 16 residues. Germline lookup yields CDR1 DFQATT and CDR2 SNEGSKA (reference sequence). CDR3 region: CCASGLAGGYRETQYF. In nucleotides, the CDR3 is TGCTGTGCTTCCGGACTAGCGGGAGGGTATAGAGAGACCCAGTACTTC.

The chain couples TRBV7-2 to TRBJ2-7; possibly TRBD2 for D (5 bases). Per the germline V gene, CDR1 is SGHTA and CDR2 is FQGNSA. The CDR3 extends over 13 amino acids. V gave up 1 base and J gave up 4 bases, with 8 bases separating them. CDR3 region: CASSLGPGYEQYF. DNA of the CDR3: TGTGCCAGCAGCTTAGGGCCGGGGTACGAGCAGTACTTC.

This clonotype was observed at least ten times. The chain employs TRBV6-5 and TRBJ2-7; 8 bases match TRBD1. Trimming cost V 2 bases and J 4 bases; bases outside gene matches: 4. The CDR3 is 14 residues long. CDR1 and CDR2 from the germline V gene are MNHEY and SVGAGI. The CDR3 nucleotides read TGTGCCAGCAGTTACAGGACAGGGTTGTACGAGCAGTACTTC. This codes for CASSYRTGLYEQYF.

This chain joins TRBV7-2 and TRBJ2-7, with D perhaps TRBD1 (5 bases). This CDR3 region has 14 residues. CDR1 and CDR2 from the germline V gene are SGHTA and FQGNSA. V dropped 1 base and J dropped 6 bases, with 13 bases sitting between them. The CDR3 protein is CASSLGQGFSEQYF. The CDR3 DNA reads TGTGCCAGCAGCTTAGGGCAGGGCTTCAGCGAGCAGTACTTC. The full variable domain, its missing parts supplied by reference TRBV7-2 and TRBJ2-7, is GAGVSQSPSNKVTEKGKDVELRCDPISGHTALYWYRQSLGQGLEFLIYFQGNSAPDKSGLPSDRFSAERTGGSVSTLTIQRTQQEDSAVYLCASSLGQGFSEQYFGPGTRLTVT.

This clonotype came up many times. This chain joins TRBV5-5 and TRBJ2-1; TRBD2 matches 10 bases. Per germline, CDR1 SGHKS and CDR2 YYEKEE (reference sequence). The CDR3 is 18 residues long. J was trimmed by 2 bases and V by 0 bases; bases with no gene match: 8. As DNA, the CDR3 is TGTGCCAGCAGCTTGGCCCCACGACTAGCGGGCGCCTACAATGAGCAGTTCTTC. Translation gives CASSLAPRLAGAYNEQFF.

This clonotype has a count of ten or more. The chain couples TRBV5-6 to TRBJ2-7; TRBD1 matches 10 bases. The CDR3 extends over 17 amino acids. Germline CDR1 SGHDT, CDR2 YYEEEE. Germline trimming cut 6 bases from V and 7 bases from J; bases unmatched to any gene: 19. CDR3 region: CASTQSSGTGDKLEQYF. The CDR3, as DNA: TGTGCCAGCACCCAATCTTCTGGGACAGGGGACAAATTGGAGCAGTACTTC.

This clonotype appeared many times. The chain joins TRBV6-5 to TRBJ2-1, with D unresolved. Germline V CDR1 and CDR2: MNHEY, SVGAGI. With 2 bases removed from V and 6 bases from J, the gap between germline ends came to 14 bases. CDR3 length: 15 amino acids. The CDR3 sequence: CASSYALDSGNEQFF. CDR3 bases: TGTGCCAGCAGTTACGCGCTAGATTCGGGCAATGAGCAGTTCTTC.

The V gene is TRBV7-9, the J gene TRBJ2-2; D unclear. Germline V CDR1 and CDR2: SEHNR, FQNEAQ (reference sequence). The length of the CDR3 is 12 residues. Trimming cost V 6 bases and J 8 bases, with 10 bases left between them. As DNA, the CDR3 is TGTGCCAGCAGACAGCTTTCGGGGGAGCTGTTTTTT. As protein: CASRQLSGELFF.

The chain employs TRBV12-5 and TRBJ2-1, with D unresolved. CDR1 is LGHNT and CDR2 is FRNRAP in the germline V gene. V lost 6 bases and J 0 bases, leaving 15 bases between the germline ends. The CDR3 loop spans 16 amino acids. The CDR3: CASGPNSGSSYNEQFF. The CDR3 nucleotides are TGTGCTAGTGGCCCGAACTCTGGAAGCTCCTACAATGAGCAGTTCTTC.